This T cell receptor beta chain was captured in a study of blood T cell repertoires in COVID-19. Study-level background: The origin of the acute and convalescent COVID-19 samples was the United States, Italy and Spain. T cells, B-cell-depleted T cells, or PBMCs provided the cDNA or gDNA that served as material.

Original processing notes: Counts of nucleated cells, estimated from reference gene primer amplification, were obtained. This table comes from immunoSEQ multiplex PCR, and its TCRdb copy is limited to in-frame clones, with some not included. Clonal size and the V and J genes are those of that table, whereas D and trimming came from the DNA. Among some 350,000 clones, over 70% were seen once, and the ten largest hold roughly 3%. Sequencing used peripheral blood. The receptor was isolated from a man aged 25 to 40 with active or convalescent COVID-19.

The CDR3 spells CASRGVGGSGNTIYF. The DNA of the CDR3 is TGTGCCAGCAGAGGGGTGGGGGGATCTGGAAACACCATATATTTT. The chain is built from TRBV27 and TRBJ1-3, with D possibly matching TRBD1 (5 bases). Germline V gene data show CDR1 as MNHEY and CDR2 as SMNVEV (reference sequence). The CDR3 totals 15 residues. V was clipped by 6 bases and J by 1 base, with 13 bases between them.